This T cell receptor (beta chain) originates from a study of blood T cell repertoires in COVID-19. Study summary: COVID-19 samples collected from the United States, Italy and Spain covered acute and convalescent phases. T cells, B-cell-depleted T cells, or PBMCs supplied cDNA or gDNA.

Per the original data handling: Estimation of nucleated cell counts relied on the amplification of reference gene primers. The assay was immunoSEQ multiplex PCR, and TCRdb's table has in-frame clones only and misses some. The V and J calls and the clone size are those of that table, but D and trimming were determined from the DNA. The sample consists of some 490,000 clones, around 85% of them appearing once. V lost 4 bases, J lost 2 bases, and 8 bases stayed unmatched. The germline V gene encodes CDR1 ENHRY and CDR2 SYGVKD. This CDR3 has 15 residues. The sequenced sample was peripheral blood. The TCR comes from a human donor in a cohort sampled during active COVID-19. The gene calls are TRBV10-3 and TRBJ2-7; 7 bases map to TRBD2. The CDR3 loop reads CAISASGELTYEQYF. The CDR3 DNA sequence: TGTGCCATCAGTGCTAGCGGAGAATTAACCTACGAGCAGTACTTC.